The T cell receptor (beta chain) described here comes from a study of shared clonotypes between healthy human individuals. Study as a whole: Every donor yielded three CD4 naive, three CD4 memory, two CD8 naive and one CD8 memory plate. Study results and limitations: Rarefaction indicated that sorted-subset sequencing remained incomplete although depth was large.

The CDR3 runs 18 residues. CDR1 SGHTA and CDR2 FQGTGA come from the germline V gene. With 1 base clipped from V and 3 bases from J, the junction kept 13 bases outside the gene matches. For this clone: Antigen unknown.

The test was conducted at deep level. In the original processing: Junction-only sequences produced by ImmunoSEQ had no quality scores, so filtering differed. The protocol was immunoSEQ multiplex PCR, while the TCRdb copy is restricted to in-frame clones and leaves out a portion. V, J and clone size are taken as reported in that table, and D and trimming were inferred from the DNA itself. Altogether a few million clones are present, about 93% being singletons, with the ten largest covering approximately 1.6%. It was CD45RO-negative cells, positively selected for CCR7, that made up naive CD8 cells, with terminally differentiated effector memory CD45RA+ cells excluded.

Sequenced sample: naive CD8+ T cells from PBMCs. The TCR originated in a man aged 18 to 29 in good health. Some clones in this sample may be carry-over from other donors' samples. The chain recombines TRBV7-3 with TRBJ1-1; 8 bases map to TRBD1. The CDR3 nucleotides read TGTGCCAGCAGCTTAAATTCCGGACCGGGACAGGCTGACACTGAAGCTTTCTTT. It translates to CASSLNSGPGQADTEAFF.